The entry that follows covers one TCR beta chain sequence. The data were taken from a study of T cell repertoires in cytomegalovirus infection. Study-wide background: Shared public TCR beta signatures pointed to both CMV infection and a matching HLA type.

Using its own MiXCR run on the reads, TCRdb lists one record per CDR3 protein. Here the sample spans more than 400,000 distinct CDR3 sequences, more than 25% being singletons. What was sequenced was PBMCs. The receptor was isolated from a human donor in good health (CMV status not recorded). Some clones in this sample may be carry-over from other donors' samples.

CDR3 in amino acids: CASSHQRLAGGGNEQFF. In nucleotides, the CDR3 is TGTGCCAGCAGCCACCAGCGACTAGCGGGAGGTGGAAATGAGCAGTTCTTC. The chain uses TRBV14 and TRBJ2-1, with 13 bases lining up with TRBD2. Per the germline V gene, CDR1 is SGHDN and CDR2 is FVKESK. The V segment lost 3 bases and the J segment 7 bases; nucleotides outside the gene matches: 9. The CDR3 is 17 residues long.